Below are 13 T cell receptor beta chains sequenced from a single sample in a study of technical replicates of blood from a few donors. Assay: immunoSEQ multiplex PCR; the TCRdb copy retains only in-frame clones and omits some. The sample consists of approximately 58,000 clones, roughly 90% of them appearing once. Source material: PBMCs. All receptors come from a human donor in good health. Some clones in this sample may be carry-over from other donors' samples.

This rearrangement joins TRBV5-1 to TRBJ2-4; tentative D call: TRBD1 (6 bases). V lost 0 bases and J 4 bases, leaving 8 bases between the germline ends. The length of the CDR3 is 14 residues. CDR1 and CDR2 (germline): SGHRS, YFSETQ. The CDR3 is CASSLVGQKNIQYF. The CDR3 DNA is TGCGCCAGCAGCTTGGTTGGACAGAAAAACATTCAGTACTTC.

This CDR3 reads CASSLNTGGSETQYF. Written as DNA, the CDR3 is TGTGCCAGCAGCTTAAATACGGGGGGGAGTGAGACCCAGTACTTC. The chain employs TRBV7-3 and TRBJ2-5; 8 bases are a match to TRBD2. Germline CDR1 reads SGHTA; CDR2 reads FQGTGA. The CDR3 is made up of 15 amino acids. With 1 base clipped from V and 5 bases from J, the junction kept 6 bases outside the gene matches.

V usage is TRBV10-3 and J usage is TRBJ1-4; D is unresolved. The CDR3 has 14 residues. The germline gives CDR1 ENHRY, CDR2 SYGVKD. V was cut by 2 bases and J by 5 bases, with 9 bases left in between. CDR3: CAISEAGGNEKLFF. In DNA form, the CDR3 reads TGTGCCATCAGTGAGGCGGGAGGAAATGAAAAACTGTTTTTT.

The rearrangement links TRBV27 to TRBJ2-2; 9 positions match TRBD2. CDR1 MNHEY and CDR2 SMNVEV come from the germline V gene (reference sequence). Trimming removed 8 bases from V and 3 bases from J; junction bases left unmatched: 25. The CDR3 covers 21 residues. Here the CDR3 DNA reads TGTGCCAGCGGACAGTACATAGGGCGGTGGATGCGGGAGGGGGACACCGGGGAGCTGTTTTTT. Its translation: CASGQYIGRWMREGDTGELFF.

This clone has a handful of counts. V gene TRBV7-2 combines with J gene TRBJ1-5; no reliable D call. V was cut by 5 bases and J by 1 base, with 12 bases left in between. The CDR3 covers 15 residues. The germline V gene has CDR1 SGHTA and CDR2 FQGNSA. The CDR3 coding sequence is TGTGCCAGCAGCCAGTCTCCCCAGAGCAATCAGCCCCAGCATTTT. Encoded protein: CASSQSPQSNQPQHF.

This sequence joins TRBV18 and TRBJ2-1; 9 bases match TRBD2. J was trimmed by 8 bases and V by 2 bases; bases with no gene match: 10. Germline assignment: CDR1 KGHSH and CDR2 LQKENI. This CDR3 is 16 amino acids long. Here the CDR3 DNA reads TGTGCCAGCTCACCAACGTCCGGGACTAGCCCCCATGAGCAGTTCTTC. Encoded protein: CASSPTSGTSPHEQFF.

CDR3 sequence reads: CAVQGFSNQPQHF. Here the CDR3 DNA reads TGTGCCGTCCAGGGGTTTAGCAATCAGCCCCAGCATTTT. The gene calls are TRBV6-1 and TRBJ1-5, with D possibly TRBD1 on 6 matching bases. Deletions cut 11 bases from V and 0 bases from J, with 11 bases between. CDR3 length: 13 residues. Germline loops: CDR1 MNHNS, CDR2 SASEGT.

V and J are TRBV5-1 and TRBJ1-2; D is possibly TRBD1 (6 bases). The CDR3 runs 13 residues. V lost 5 bases, J lost 4 bases, and 12 bases lay in between. CDR1 is SGHRS, CDR2 YFSETQ, per germline. The CDR3 here is CASSRQVPYGYTF. The CDR3 DNA follows: TGCGCCAGCAGTAGACAGGTTCCCTATGGCTACACCTTC.

V usage is TRBV4-1 and J usage is TRBJ2-2; 8 bases agree with TRBD1. Germline CDR1 and CDR2: MGHRA and YSYEKL. Trimming cost V 0 bases and J 3 bases; bases outside gene matches: 6. This CDR3 region has 17 residues. CDR3 coding DNA: TGCGCCAGCAGCCAAGATCCGCAGGGGGCCCACACCGGGGAGCTGTTTTTT. This sequence encodes CASSQDPQGAHTGELFF.

The chain employs TRBV4-3 and TRBJ1-2; 10 bases are a match to TRBD1. Germline values: CDR1 LGHNA, CDR2 YSLEER. The CDR3 is made up of 15 amino acids. Trimming at V came to 1 base and at J to 4 bases, leaving 3 bases not matched to a gene. For the CDR3, the DNA is TGCGCCAGCAGCCAAGGACAGGGGGCGGCCTATGGCTACACCTTC. This translates into CASSQGQGAAYGYTF.

This chain joins TRBV2 and TRBJ1-6, with D unclear. The CDR3 runs 13 residues. CDR1 is SNHLY, CDR2 FYNNEI, per germline. The V end lost 8 bases, the J end lost 0 bases, and 5 bases lay between the germline ends. Here the CDR3 reads CASLSSYNSPLHF. The CDR3 region has the DNA TGTGCCAGCTTGAGCTCCTATAATTCACCCCTCCACTTT.

The chain is built from TRBV28 and TRBJ2-7; D might be TRBD2 (5 bases). Trimming left V 5 bases short and J 0 bases short, with 11 bases between. Germline V gives CDR1 MDHEN, CDR2 SYDVKM. This CDR3 is built from 14 residues. The CDR3 protein is CASSLRASSYEQYF. CDR3 nucleotides: TGTGCCAGCAGTCTGAGGGCGAGCTCCTACGAGCAGTACTTC.

The J gene is TRBJ1-1, the V gene TRBV15; weak D call: TRBD1 (5 bases). Deletions cut 0 bases from V and 5 bases from J, with 13 bases between. Germline V gene lookup returns CDR1 LNHNV and CDR2 YYDKDF (reference sequence). CDR3 length: 15 residues. CDR3 loop: CATSREGRGGTEAFF. The CDR3 coding sequence is TGTGCCACCAGCAGAGAGGGTAGGGGCGGTACTGAAGCTTTCTTT. Complete variable domain (other parts from reference TRBV15 and TRBJ1-1): DAMVIQNPRYQVTQFGKPVTLSCSQTLNHNVMYWYQQKSSQAPKLLFHYYDKDFNNEADTPDNFQSRRPNTSFCFLDIRSPGLGDTAMYLCATSREGRGGTEAFFGQGTRLTVV.